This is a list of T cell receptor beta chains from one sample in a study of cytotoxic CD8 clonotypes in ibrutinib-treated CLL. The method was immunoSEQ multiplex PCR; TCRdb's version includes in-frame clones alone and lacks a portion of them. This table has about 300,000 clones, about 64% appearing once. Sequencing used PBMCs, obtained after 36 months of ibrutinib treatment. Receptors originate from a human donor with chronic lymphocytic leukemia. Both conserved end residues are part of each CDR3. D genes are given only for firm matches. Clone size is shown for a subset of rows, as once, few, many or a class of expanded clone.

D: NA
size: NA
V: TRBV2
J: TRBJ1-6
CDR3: CASSDWSRAFKNSPLHF
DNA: TGTGCCAGCAGTGATTGGTCCAGGGCATTCAAAAATTCACCCCTCCACTTT

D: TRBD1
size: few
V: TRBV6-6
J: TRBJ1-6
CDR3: CASSTGVANSPLHF
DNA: TGTGCCAGCAGTACAGGGGTTGCAAATTCACCCCTCCACTTT

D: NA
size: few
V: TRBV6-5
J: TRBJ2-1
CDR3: CASSYSRVPGEQFF
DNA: TGTGCCAGCAGTTACTCGAGGGTGCCCGGTGAGCAGTTCTTC

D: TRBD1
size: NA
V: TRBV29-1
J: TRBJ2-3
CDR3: CSVKRTGSSTDTQYF
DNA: TGCAGCGTTAAGAGGACAGGCTCTAGCACAGATACGCAGTATTTT

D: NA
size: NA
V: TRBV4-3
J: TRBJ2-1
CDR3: CASSQGRSGWGPYNEQFF
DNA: TGCGCCAGCAGCCAAGGGAGGAGCGGGTGGGGGCCCTACAATGAGCAGTTCTTC

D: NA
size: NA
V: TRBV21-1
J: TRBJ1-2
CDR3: CASSKGGLYGYTF
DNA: TGTGCCAGCAGCAAAGGGGGGTTGTACGGCTACACCTTC

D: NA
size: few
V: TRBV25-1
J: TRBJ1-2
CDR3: CASSEREGGVYGYTF
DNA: TGTGCCAGCAGTGAAAGGGAAGGGGGAGTCTATGGCTACACCTTC

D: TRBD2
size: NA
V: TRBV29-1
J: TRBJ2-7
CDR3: CSVWAGGGHPYEQYF
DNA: TGCAGCGTTTGGGCGGGAGGGGGCCACCCCTACGAGCAGTACTTC

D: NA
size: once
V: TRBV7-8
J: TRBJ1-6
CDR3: CASSLRTEAGSPLHF
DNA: TGTGCCAGCAGCCTCCGGACAGAGGCGGGTTCACCCCTCCACTTT

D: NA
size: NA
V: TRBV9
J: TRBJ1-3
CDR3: CASSSLWDGNTIYF
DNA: TGTGCCAGCAGCTCTCTTTGGGATGGAAACACCATATATTTT

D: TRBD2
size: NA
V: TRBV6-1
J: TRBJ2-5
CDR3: CASSLAGAQETQYF
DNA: TGTGCCAGCAGCTTAGCGGGGGCCCAAGAGACCCAGTACTTC

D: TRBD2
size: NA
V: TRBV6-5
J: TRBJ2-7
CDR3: CASTPWEGGEQYF
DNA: TGTGCCAGCACCCCATGGGAGGGTGGGGAGCAGTACTTC

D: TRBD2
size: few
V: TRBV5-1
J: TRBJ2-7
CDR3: CASSSGTSTNEQYF
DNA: TGCGCCAGCAGCTCGGGGACTAGCACCAACGAGCAGTACTTC